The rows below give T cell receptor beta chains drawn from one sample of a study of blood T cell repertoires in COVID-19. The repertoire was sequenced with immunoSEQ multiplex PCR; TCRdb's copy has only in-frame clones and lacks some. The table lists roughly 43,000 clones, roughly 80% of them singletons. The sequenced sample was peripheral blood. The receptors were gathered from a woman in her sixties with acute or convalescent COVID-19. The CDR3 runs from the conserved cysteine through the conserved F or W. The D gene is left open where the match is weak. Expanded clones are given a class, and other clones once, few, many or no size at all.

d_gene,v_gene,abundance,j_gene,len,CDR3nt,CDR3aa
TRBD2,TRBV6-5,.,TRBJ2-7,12,TGTGCCGTTGCCCTGTCGGGGGGCGAGCAGTACTTC,CAVALSGGEQYF
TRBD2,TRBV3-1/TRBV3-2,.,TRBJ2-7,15,TGTGCCAGCAGCCCCATACTAGCGGGGGCTTACGAGCAGTACTTC,CASSPILAGAYEQYF
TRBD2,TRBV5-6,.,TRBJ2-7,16,TGTGCCAGCAGCTTCAATATTGGACTAGCCACCTACGAGCAGTACTTC,CASSFNIGLATYEQYF
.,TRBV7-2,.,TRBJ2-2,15,TGTGCCAGCAGTTGGAGGGGCGGGAACACCGGGGAGCTGTTTTTT,CASSWRGGNTGELFF
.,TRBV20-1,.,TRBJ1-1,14,TGCAGTGCTAGTCTCCGAATTCAGGACACTGAAGCTTTCTTT,CSASLRIQDTEAFF
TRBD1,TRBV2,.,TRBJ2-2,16,TGTGCCAGCGATAAGGGACAGTCCGCGAACACCGGGGAGCTGTTTTTT,CASDKGQSANTGELFF
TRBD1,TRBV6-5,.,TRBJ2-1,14,TGTGCCAGCAGTTTAACCGGACAGGGGAATGAGCAGTTCTTC,CASSLTGQGNEQFF
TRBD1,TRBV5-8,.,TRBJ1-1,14,TGTGCCAGCCGGGACAGGGGGAGTGTTGGTGAAGCTTTCTTT,CASRDRGSVGEAFF
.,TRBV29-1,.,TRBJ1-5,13,TGCAGCGTTGCCGTACAGGACGGTCAGCCCCAGCATTTT,CSVAVQDGQPQHF
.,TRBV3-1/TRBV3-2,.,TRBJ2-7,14,TGTGCCAGCAGCCAGGCCAGGGCCTCCTACGAGCAGTACTTC,CASSQARASYEQYF
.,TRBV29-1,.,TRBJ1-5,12,TGCAGCGTTGGAGGCGGAAATCAGCCCCAGCATTTT,CSVGGGNQPQHF
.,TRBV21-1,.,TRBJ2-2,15,TGTGCCAGCAGCATTCACTGGGCGGGGTCCGGGGAGCTGTTTTTT,CASSIHWAGSGELFF
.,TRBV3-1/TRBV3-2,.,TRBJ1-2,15,TGTGCCAGCAGCCCTCGGACATTGGGTAGCTATGGCTACACCTTC,CASSPRTLGSYGYTF
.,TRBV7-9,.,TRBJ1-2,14,TGTGCCAGCTCAACCGCGGGGATTTCTTTTGGCTACACCTTC,CASSTAGISFGYTF
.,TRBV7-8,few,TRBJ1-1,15,TGTGCCAGCAGCTTATCTCGGGGGGCGAATACTGAAGCTTTCTTT,CASSLSRGANTEAFF
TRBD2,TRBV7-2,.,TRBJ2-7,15,TGTGCCAGCAGCATGACCGGGGGGGAGGACTACGAGCAGTACTTC,CASSMTGGEDYEQYF
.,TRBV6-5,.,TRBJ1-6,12,TGTGCCAGCAAAGAGACAGCTTCACCCCTCCACTTT,CASKETASPLHF
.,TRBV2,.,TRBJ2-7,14,TGTGCCAGCAGTGCCCCTTTGAGCCCCTACGAGCAGTACTTC,CASSAPLSPYEQYF
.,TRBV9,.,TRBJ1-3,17,TGTGCCAGCAGCGTAGCTACTGGGTTGAGGGTTGGAAACACCATATATTTT,CASSVATGLRVGNTIYF
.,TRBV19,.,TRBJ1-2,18,TGTGCCAGTAGTATAGATGGGGGACAAGGGATTGCTGGCTATGGCTACACCTTC,CASSIDGGQGIAGYGYTF
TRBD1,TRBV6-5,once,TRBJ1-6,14,TGTGCCAGCAGCGGTGGGACAGAAAATTCACCCCTCCACTTT,CASSGGTENSPLHF
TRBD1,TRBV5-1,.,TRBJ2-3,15,TGCGCCAGCAGCCAGAATTTAAACAGGGGTGATACGCAGTATTTT,CASSQNLNRGDTQYF
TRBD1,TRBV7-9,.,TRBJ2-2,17,TGTGCCAGCAGCTCCCGGGACAGAAAGGCGAGCACCGGGGAGCTGTTTTTT,CASSSRDRKASTGELFF
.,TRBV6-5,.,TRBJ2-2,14,TGTGCCAGCAGTCGGGACTGGATGACCGGGGAGCTGTTTTTT,CASSRDWMTGELFF
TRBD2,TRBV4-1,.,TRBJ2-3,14,TGCGCCAGCAGCCTTAGCGGGTGGTTAGATACGCAGTATTTT,CASSLSGWLDTQYF
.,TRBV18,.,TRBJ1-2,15,TGTGCCAGCTCACCACCCACAGAAAGAAACTATGGCTACACCTTC,CASSPPTERNYGYTF
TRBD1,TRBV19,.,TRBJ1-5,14,TGTGCCAGTAGTACCCCCGGAGGGGGCCAGCCCCAGCATTTT,CASSTPGGGQPQHF
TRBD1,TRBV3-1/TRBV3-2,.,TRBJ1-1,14,TGTGCCAGCAGCCAAGGAAGGGGGCGGACTGAAGCTTTCTTT,CASSQGRGRTEAFF
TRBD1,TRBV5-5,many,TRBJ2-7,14,TGTGCCAGCAGCTTCGGGACAGGGGACAACGAGCAGTACTTC,CASSFGTGDNEQYF
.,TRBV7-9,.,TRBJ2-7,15,TGTGCCAGCAGCTCCGTACAGCTGCATGGCTACGAGCAGTACTTC,CASSSVQLHGYEQYF
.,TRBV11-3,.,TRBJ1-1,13,TGTGCCAGCAGCGAGACACCGAACACTGAAGCTTTCTTT,CASSETPNTEAFF
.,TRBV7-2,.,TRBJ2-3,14,TGTGCCAGCAGCTCGTACGGGAGCTCAGATACGCAGTATTTT,CASSSYGSSDTQYF
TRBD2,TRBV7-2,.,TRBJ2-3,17,TGTGCCAGCAGCTTAGCGGGACTAGCGGGTAGCACAGATACGCAGTATTTT,CASSLAGLAGSTDTQYF
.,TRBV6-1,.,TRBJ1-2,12,TGTGCCAGCAGTGACAGGGTCAATGGCTACACCTTC,CASSDRVNGYTF
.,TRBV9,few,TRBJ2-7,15,TGTGCCAGCAGCAAATCTCGAGACAGGATCCACGAGCAGTACTTC,CASSKSRDRIHEQYF
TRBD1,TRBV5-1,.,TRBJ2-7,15,TGCGCCAGCAGGCAACAGGGGGCTTCCTCCTACGAGCAGTACTTC,CASRQQGASSYEQYF
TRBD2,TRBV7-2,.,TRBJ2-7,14,TGTGCCAGCAGCTTAGCCGGACTAGCTTACGAGCAGTACTTC,CASSLAGLAYEQYF
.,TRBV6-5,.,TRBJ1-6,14,TGTGCCAGCTGCCAGGCCGGAGGGGATTCACCCCTCCACTTT,CASCQAGGDSPLHF
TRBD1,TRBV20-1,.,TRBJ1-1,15,TGCAGTGCTAGTGCCGGGACAGGGTCGAACACTGAAGCTTTCTTT,CSASAGTGSNTEAFF
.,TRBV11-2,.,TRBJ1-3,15,TGTGCCAGCAGCTTCAGACAGAGCTCTGGAAACACCATATATTTT,CASSFRQSSGNTIYF
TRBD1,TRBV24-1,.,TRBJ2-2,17,TGTGCCACCAGTGATACAGACAGGGTTCGAAACACCGGGGAGCTGTTTTTT,CATSDTDRVRNTGELFF
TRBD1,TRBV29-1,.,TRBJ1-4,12,TGCAGCGGCGGACAGGGAGGTGAAAAACTGTTTTTT,CSGGQGGEKLFF
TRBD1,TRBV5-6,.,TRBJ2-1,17,TGTGCCAGCAGCTCTGGGACAGGGGGCTATCCACACAATGAGCAGTTCTTC,CASSSGTGGYPHNEQFF
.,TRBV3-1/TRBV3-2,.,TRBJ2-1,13,TGTGCCAGCAGCCAAGCACCGGGCAATGAGCAGTTCTTC,CASSQAPGNEQFF
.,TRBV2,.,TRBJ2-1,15,TGTGCCAGCAGAGCCGACAGGACGACCTACAATGAGCAGTTCTTC,CASRADRTTYNEQFF
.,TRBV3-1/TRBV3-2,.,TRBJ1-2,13,TGTGCCAGCAGCCCCGGACAAAAGGATGGCTACACCTTC,CASSPGQKDGYTF
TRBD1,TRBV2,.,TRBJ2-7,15,TGTGCCAGCAGTGAGGGGACAGCCTTATCCTACGAGCAGTACTTC,CASSEGTALSYEQYF
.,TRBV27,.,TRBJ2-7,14,TGTGCCAGCAGTAAGCGAGCGCATTCCTACGAGCAGTACTTC,CASSKRAHSYEQYF
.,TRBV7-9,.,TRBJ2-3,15,TGTGCCAGCAGCTTAGCGAGTGGTGGCACAGATACGCAGTATTTT,CASSLASGGTDTQYF
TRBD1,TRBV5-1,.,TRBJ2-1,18,TGCGCCAGCAGCTTGGTTCCCCGGGACAGGGGGCTTTACAATGAGCAGTTCTTC,CASSLVPRDRGLYNEQFF
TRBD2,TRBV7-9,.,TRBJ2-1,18,TGTGCCAGCAGCTCACTAGCGGGAATTAGGAGCTCCTACAATGAGCAGTTCTTC,CASSSLAGIRSSYNEQFF
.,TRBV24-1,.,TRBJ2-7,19,TGTGCCACCAGTGATTTCTTTGCGGGACAGTCCAAGGAGCCCTACGAGCAGTACTTC,CATSDFFAGQSKEPYEQYF